What follows are 19 T cell receptor beta chains derived from one specimen sequenced in a study of shared clonotypes between healthy human individuals. The protocol was immunoSEQ multiplex PCR, while the TCRdb copy is restricted to in-frame clones and leaves out a portion. Among more than 2,000,000 clones listed, more than 90% were seen once. Material for sequencing was naive CD4+ T cells sorted from blood. The subset here: CD45RA+ positively selected. The receptors were gathered from a man between 18 and 29 years old in good health.

The chain links TRBV7-9 to TRBJ2-5; TRBD1 or TRBD2 may be the D gene (6 bases each). CDR3 length: 14 residues. The V gene's germline CDR1 is SEHNR and CDR2 FQNEAQ (reference sequence). V lost 7 bases to trimming and J lost 2 bases, with 14 bases between them. The CDR3 spells CASNTGRWQETQYF. CDR3 nucleotide sequence: TGTGCCAGCAACACAGGGAGGTGGCAAGAGACCCAGTACTTC.

This clone occurred once. This rearrangement joins TRBV5-5 to TRBJ2-7; maybe TRBD2 (7 bases). Germline V gives CDR1 SGHKS, CDR2 YYEKEE (reference sequence). V was trimmed by 7 bases and J by 7 bases, leaving 21 bases between them. This CDR3 has 14 amino acids. CDR3: CASAQPGAGEEQYF. DNA of the CDR3: TGTGCCAGCGCCCAGCCAGGGGCGGGGGAAGAGCAGTACTTC. The full variable domain, in which reference TRBV5-5 and TRBJ2-7 provide the parts outside the CDR3, is DAGVTQSPTHLIKTRGQQVTLRCSPISGHKSVSWYQQVLGQGPQFIFQYYEKEERGRGNFPDRFSARQFPNYSSELNVNALLLGDSALYLCASAQPGAGEEQYFGPGTRLTVT.

V usage is TRBV5-6 and J usage is TRBJ1-2; 12 positions match TRBD1. The CDR3 consists of 17 residues. V dropped 2 bases and J dropped 2; count of bases not matched to a gene: 7. The germline gives CDR1 SGHDT, CDR2 YYEEEE. CDR3 protein: CASSFGDRGRTNYGYTF. The CDR3 bases are TGTGCCAGCAGCTTCGGGGACAGGGGGCGCACGAACTATGGCTACACCTTC.

A word on this clone: This sample includes further DNA sequences coding for the same CDR3. The V and J genes are TRBV18 and TRBJ2-3, with TRBD2 as a possible D gene (5 bases). CDR1 is KGHSH and CDR2 is LQKENI in the germline V gene. Trimming removed 0 bases at V and 1 base at J, with 8 bases between. The length of the CDR3 is 15 residues. The CDR3 sequence: CASSPPGLGTDTQYF. CDR3 nucleotide sequence: TGTGCCAGCTCACCACCCGGACTGGGCACAGATACGCAGTATTTT.

Here the CDR3 reads CASSQGGNHRQPQHF. The CDR3 DNA reads as TGCGCCAGCAGCCAAGGGGGCAATCACAGACAGCCCCAGCATTTT. V gene TRBV4-1 combines with J gene TRBJ1-5, with D possibly TRBD1 on 5 matching bases. The CDR3 extends over 15 amino acids. Germline V gene sequence: CDR1 MGHRA, CDR2 YSYEKL. V lost 1 base, J lost 7 bases, and 14 bases lay in between.

The chain has TRBV11-2 and TRBJ2-5; 11 bases align to TRBD2. The V gene's germline CDR1 is SGHAT and CDR2 FQNNGV. This CDR3 spans 15 amino acids. V shed 3 bases, J shed 4 bases, and the junction held 4 bases outside the gene matches. CDR3 residues: CASSFTSGGRETQYF. In nucleotides, the CDR3 is TGTGCCAGCAGCTTTACTAGCGGGGGACGAGAGACCCAGTACTTC.

Note on this clone: The same CDR3 can be traced to other DNA sequences in this sample. The rearrangement links TRBV6-6 to TRBJ2-7; no clear D gene. Trimming took 0 bases from V and 3 from J, leaving 6 bases between them. This CDR3 is built from 13 residues. Germline values: CDR1 MNHNY, CDR2 SVGAGI (reference sequence). CDR3 sequence: CASSYSSIYEQYF. As DNA, the CDR3 is TGTGCCAGCAGTTACTCGTCTATCTACGAGCAGTACTTC.

This clone was recorded only once. The chain joins TRBV10-3 to TRBJ2-1; tentative D call: TRBD2 (6 bases). The CDR3 runs 15 residues. The V end lost 0 bases, the J end lost 7 bases, and 13 bases lay between the germline ends. Germline V gives CDR1 ENHRY, CDR2 SYGVKD. CDR3 sequence (DNA): TGTGCCATCAGTGAGTCGACCGAGGGGAGGAATGAGCAGTTCTTC. It translates to CAISESTEGRNEQFF.

The rearrangement links TRBV7-2 to TRBJ1-2, with D perhaps matching TRBD1 (5 bases). The CDR3 has 12 amino acids. V lost 8 bases and J 3 bases, leaving 10 bases between the germline ends. Germline V lookup: CDR1 SGHTA, CDR2 FQGNSA. In DNA, the CDR3 is TGTGCCAGCCAACAGGCGTACTATGGCTACACCTTC. The encoded protein is CASQQAYYGYTF.

CDR3 in DNA: TGTGCCAGCAGGAGGGGGGCTACTGCCTACGAGCAGTACTTC. Its protein product is CASRRGATAYEQYF. This sequence joins TRBV6-6 and TRBJ2-7, with D perhaps being TRBD1 or TRBD2 (6 bases each). Germline CDR1 is MNHNY and CDR2 is SVGAGI (reference sequence). The CDR3 has 14 residues. The V end lost 6 bases, the J end lost 2 bases, and 14 bases lay between the germline ends.

The chain carries TRBV6-5 and TRBJ2-7; 7 bases are shared with TRBD2. The CDR3 has 16 amino acids. Germline V gene sequence: CDR1 MNHEY, CDR2 SVGAGI. After removal of 0 bases from V and 5 bases from J, the junction contained 10 bases not matched to a gene. The DNA for the CDR3 is TGTGCCAGCAGTTACTCGTTAGTCGACAGCGGGGACGAGCAGTACTTC. As protein: CASSYSLVDSGDEQYF.

J is TRBJ1-1 and V is TRBV30, with D possibly being TRBD1 (6 bases). Trimming stripped 0 bases from V and 5 bases from J, with 16 bases between. This CDR3 has 15 residues. CDR1 GTSNPN and CDR2 SVGIG come from the germline V gene (reference sequence). CDR3 coding DNA: TGTGCCTGGAGTGTAGGGGGGCTGGGAGGAACTGAAGCTTTCTTT. Protein: CAWSVGGLGGTEAFF.

J is TRBJ2-1 and V is TRBV30, with 13 positions matching TRBD2. J gave up 7 bases and V 5 bases, and 5 bases lay outside the gene matches. Per germline, CDR1 GTSNPN and CDR2 SVGIG (reference sequence). CDR3 length: 14 residues. CDR3 sequence: CAWGPGLAGNEQFF. The CDR3 bases are TGTGCCTGGGGGCCGGGACTAGCGGGGAATGAGCAGTTCTTC.

Note on this clone: Other nucleotide sequences in the sample specify the same CDR3. The J gene is TRBJ2-7, the V gene TRBV20-1; no clear D gene. This CDR3 has 11 amino acids. Germline V gene data show CDR1 as DFQATT and CDR2 as SNEGSKA (reference sequence). V lost 0 bases and J lost 3, with 3 bases in between. CDR3: CSARDVYEQYF. As DNA, the CDR3 is TGCAGTGCTAGAGATGTCTACGAGCAGTACTTC.

The genes are TRBV5-4 and TRBJ1-1, with a possible D match to TRBD1 (5 bases). Germline CDR1 SGHNT, CDR2 YYREEE (reference sequence). The ends were cut back, 5 bases at V and 3 bases at J, with 11 bases in the middle. This CDR3 comprises 13 residues. CDR3 nucleotide sequence: TGTGCCAGCAGTCGCGACAGCCACACTGAAGCTTTCTTT. Its protein product is CASSRDSHTEAFF.

The chain combines TRBV19 with TRBJ1-2; no definite D call. V was trimmed by 5 bases and J by 9 bases, leaving 13 bases between them. Germline loops: CDR1 LNHDA, CDR2 SQIVND (reference sequence). The CDR3 is 12 residues long. CDR3 nucleotide sequence: TGTGCCAGTAGTCCTGCCCCGCGAAGCTACACCTTC. This gives the protein CASSPAPRSYTF.

CDR3 DNA: TGTGCCATCGAGTCGGGGCGTAATGAGCAGTTCTTC. Its protein is CAIESGRNEQFF. The rearrangement joins TRBV10-3 to TRBJ2-1, with D possibly being TRBD1 or TRBD2 (5 bases each). Trimming took 8 bases from V and 7 from J, leaving 12 bases between them. Per germline, CDR1 ENHRY and CDR2 SYGVKD. This CDR3 comprises 12 residues.

The chain is built from TRBV6-1 and TRBJ2-7; maybe TRBD2 (5 bases). The CDR3 totals 12 residues. Trimming cost V 7 bases and J 3 bases, with 10 bases left between them. Germline V gene data show CDR1 as MNHNS and CDR2 as SASEGT. The CDR3 sequence is CASTPAGYEQYF. As DNA, the CDR3 is TGTGCCAGCACTCCCGCGGGCTACGAGCAGTACTTC.

The chain couples TRBV30 to TRBJ1-1; D might be TRBD1 (5 bases). The germline V gene has CDR1 GTSNPN and CDR2 SVGIG (reference sequence). This CDR3 is built from 14 residues. V was shortened by 4 bases and J by 0 bases, with 12 bases between the two germline ends. The CDR3, as DNA: TGTGCCTGGACAGGGCTCAATTTGAACACTGAAGCTTTCTTT. This encodes CAWTGLNLNTEAFF. The entire variable domain, with the rest obtained from reference TRBV30 and TRBJ1-1, is as follows: SQTIHQWPATLVQPVGSPLSLECTVEGTSNPNLYWYRQAAGRGLQLLFYSVGIGQISSEVPQNLSASRPQDRQFILSSKKLLLSDSGFYLCAWTGLNLNTEAFFGQGTRLTVV.